This section outlines one T cell receptor (beta chain) sequence together with its context. Antigen: not known. Barcoded TCR alpha and TCR beta cDNA libraries with UMIs came from 5'RACE using constant-segment primers. TCRdb reprocessed the 5' RACE reads with MiXCR, giving one entry per CDR3 protein. The profile covers hundreds of thousands of distinct CDR3 sequences, with 20% to 25% appearing a single time and about 8.4% taken by the ten largest. This sample was included in a study of T-cell memory formation after mild COVID-19. In the study overall: In these data, TCR clusters were largely donor specific. Study conclusions and caveats: Clones which contracted sat mainly in CM and EM if CD4+, and in EMRA if CD8+. Later expanders leaned CD4+, whereas clones that contracted between day 15 and 85 were balanced CD4/CD8.

The specimen sequenced was PBMCs or a T cell subset sorted from them (not recorded which). This receptor was identified in an adult woman who had mild COVID-19 (a few samples of this study predate the infection). Cell type and time point are not known.

The CDR3 nucleotides read TGCAGTGCTAGAGACCGGGACAGGGGCCTCTACACCTTC. Translating gives CSARDRDRGLYTF. The rearrangement links TRBV20-1 to TRBJ1-2; TRBD1 aligns across 10 bases. In germline, CDR1 is DFQATT, CDR2 SNEGSKA (reference sequence). V was pared by 0 bases and J by 10 bases, with 5 bases of the junction left unmatched. The CDR3 is 13 residues long.